This TCR beta chain was documented in a study of blood T cells in healthy people across ages (dated by TCRdb to about 2015). About the investigation overall: In model experiments, roughly one uniquely barcoded TCR beta cDNA molecule per two T cells was captured by template switching. To track age-related changes in TCR beta repertoire diversity, the study relied on deep sequencing normalized with unique cDNA molecular identifiers. Four age groups were formed from the donors: young (average approximately 16 years), middle-aged (just under 40), aged (over 55) and long-lived (about 80). To avoid experimental bias, donors of different ages were randomly spread across the sequencing lanes. The study analyzed two additional independent replicas of 1 million unique cDNA reads from the same blood draw for two donors, one aged 18 to 30 and one aged 80 or older. The full study reports these points: As age increased, observed TCR beta diversity per million T cells dropped in a roughly linear way, and a significant reduction was already evident by age about 40. There was a strong correlation between observed TCR beta diversity and the percentage of naive T cells measured by flow cytometry. Estimates of total diversity based on one million sequenced T cells were regarded as lower bounds and as underestimates. Because donor CMV infection status was unknown, age-related changes in expanded clonotypes were potentially confounded. Because profiling used bulk unsorted PBMCs, naive and antigen-experienced compartments could not be compared conclusively. Compared with the aged group, the long-lived group had more naive CD4+ T cells, fewer expanded clones and increased TCR diversity, suggesting age selection.

The CDR1 and CDR2 encoded by the germline V gene (reference sequence) are SEHNR and FQNEAQ. Taken from cysteine to phenylalanine, the CDR3 has 12 residues. The CDR3 DNA has 36 bases and is translated from base 1. The method behind the library was 5' RACE. Sequenced using an Illumina HiSeq 2500. A second PCR of roughly 6 to 11 cycles was run with a J-beta primer mix and a sample-barcoded 5' primer. A unique molecular identifier was introduced onto each TCR beta cDNA molecule by a template-switch 5' adaptor carrying 12 random nucleotides. At least 2.5 million CDR3-containing paired-end reads were obtained from each sample. All of the RNA was converted into first-strand cDNA using the Mint cDNA synthesis kit, with a TRBC-specific oligonucleotide serving as the primer. Following uracil-DNA glycosylase treatment, a first 18-cycle PCR with universal primers M1SS and BC2_uni_R was performed on all cDNA. The paper's data handling went like this. For normalization, 1 million high-quality reads were randomly selected from each sample, with every read carrying a distinct molecular identifier. Instead of being binned into consensus sequences, reads with shared molecular identifiers were discarded. MiTCR, set to a Q25 quality threshold and the strictest error-elimination algorithm, was used for CDR3 identification, clonotype clustering and error correction. A nonparametric unseen species model using Euler transformation provided a lower-bound estimate of total TCR beta diversity. TCRdb reprocessing: public reads trimmed at Q25 with fastp, clones called with MiXCR, in-frame beta chains kept. CDR3 protein duplicates are merged, each entry listing the most common genes and DNA. The V and J calls, along with clone size, are taken from TCRdb and not from the paper's own processing. This sample comprises 600,000 to 1,000,000 distinct CDR3 sequences, 58% of them detected only once. Of the sample, 22% is held by the ten largest clones.

This clonotype came up a few times. Its antigen remains undetermined. It has no much larger one-base neighbor in the sample; base qualities were not kept. Donors were 40 or so systemically healthy Caucasian individuals from Russia aged roughly 6 to 90 years. About 9.8 milliliters of peripheral blood were drawn from each donor into EDTA-treated Vacutainer tubes. Ficoll-Paque density-gradient centrifugation was used to isolate PBMCs, with at least 6.5 million per sample. Trizol reagent was used to extract total RNA from the PBMCs, yielding at least 5 micrograms per sample. For every donor, flow cytometry on a PBMC aliquot measured the percentage of naive CD45RAhigh/CD27high T cells.

The rearrangement joined TRBV7-9 to TRBJ1-6; TRBD1 is perhaps the D gene, given 6 matching bases. Sequenced sample: blood. The clonotype originates from a man aged 25-45 years in good health. The CDR3 here reads CASQGNNSPLHF. The DNA sequence is TGTGCTTCACAGGGCAACAATTCACCCCTCCACTTT.